These 4 T cell receptor beta chains came from one sample sequenced in a study of T-cell memory formation after mild COVID-19. A single record per CDR3 protein comes from TCRdb applying MiXCR to the 5' RACE reads. The repertoire holds approximately 570,000 distinct CDR3 sequences, with more than 15% as singletons. The specimen sequenced was PBMCs or a T cell subset sorted from them (not recorded which). The receptors come from an adult woman who had mild COVID-19 (a few samples of this study predate the infection). Cell type and time point are not known.

The J gene is TRBJ1-5, the V gene TRBV19; TRBD1 matches 8 bases. Trimming removed 2 bases from V and 1 base from J; junction bases left unmatched: 1. CDR3 length: 15 amino acids. The germline gives CDR1 LNHDA, CDR2 SQIVND (reference sequence). As DNA, the CDR3 is TGTGCCAGTAGTATAACAGGGGGGAGCAATCAGCCCCAGCATTTT. Translation gives CASSITGGSNQPQHF.

This clonotype turned up a few times. This sequence joins TRBV18 and TRBJ2-4; D ambiguous. Trimming removed 5 bases from V and 11 bases from J, with 13 bases in between. CDR1 and CDR2 (germline): KGHSH, LQKENI. The CDR3 length is 12 residues. CDR3 nucleotides: TGTGCCAGCTCAGAAGGCAGGCTATTTCAGTACTTC. As protein: CASSEGRLFQYF.

This clonotype showed up just a few times. The chain recombines TRBV6-6 with TRBJ2-1; no definite D call. The CDR3 is 16 amino acids. CDR1 is MNHNY, CDR2 SVGAGI, per germline (reference sequence). Deletions cut 0 bases from V and 4 bases from J, with 13 bases between. DNA of the CDR3: TGTGCCAGCAGTTACTCTCCGACGGGTATATACAATGAGCAGTTCTTC. Residues: CASSYSPTGIYNEQFF.

This clonotype was detected a few times. This rearrangement joins TRBV10-3 to TRBJ2-7; weak D call: TRBD1 (6 bases). The CDR3 contains 13 residues. Per the germline V gene, CDR1 is ENHRY and CDR2 is SYGVKD. Trimming left V 5 bases short and J 2 bases short, with 10 bases between. This chain's CDR3 is CAISPDSTYEQYF. The CDR3 DNA reads as TGTGCCATCAGTCCGGACAGCACCTACGAGCAGTACTTC.